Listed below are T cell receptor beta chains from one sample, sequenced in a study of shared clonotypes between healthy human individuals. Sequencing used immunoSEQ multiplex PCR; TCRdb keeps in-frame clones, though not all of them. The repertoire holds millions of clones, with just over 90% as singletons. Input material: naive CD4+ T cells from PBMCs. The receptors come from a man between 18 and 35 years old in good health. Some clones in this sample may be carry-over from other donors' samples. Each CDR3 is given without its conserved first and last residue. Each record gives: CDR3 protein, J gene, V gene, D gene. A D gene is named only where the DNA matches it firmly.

CDR3 protein: ASSIPGGREERSYGYT
J gene: TRBJ1-2
V gene: TRBV19
D gene: NA

CDR3 protein: ASSDYVANTDTQY
J gene: TRBJ2-3
V gene: TRBV6-1
D gene: NA

CDR3 protein: ASSLWAATHQPQH
J gene: TRBJ1-5
V gene: TRBV28
D gene: NA

CDR3 protein: ASSLGDSSTDTQY
J gene: TRBJ2-3
V gene: TRBV2
D gene: TRBD1

CDR3 protein: ASLTGGSGTGELF
J gene: TRBJ2-2
V gene: TRBV28
D gene: TRBD1

CDR3 protein: ASSQGGSAETQY
J gene: TRBJ2-5
V gene: TRBV9
D gene: NA

CDR3 protein: ASSRFAANYGYT
J gene: TRBJ1-2
V gene: TRBV7-9
D gene: NA

CDR3 protein: ASSFKNWNFQETQY
J gene: TRBJ2-5
V gene: TRBV28
D gene: NA

CDR3 protein: ASSERGTSTGLAEAF
J gene: TRBJ1-1
V gene: TRBV2
D gene: TRBD1

CDR3 protein: ASSPGTGIETQY
J gene: TRBJ2-5
V gene: TRBV7-2
D gene: TRBD1

CDR3 protein: ASSPLHGGWADEQY
J gene: TRBJ2-7
V gene: TRBV18
D gene: NA

CDR3 protein: AWILGQGGTKAF
J gene: TRBJ1-1
V gene: TRBV30
D gene: TRBD1

CDR3 protein: ASSGTGVVGYT
J gene: TRBJ1-2
V gene: TRBV7-2
D gene: TRBD1

CDR3 protein: ASSLGRDYEQY
J gene: TRBJ2-7
V gene: TRBV27
D gene: NA

CDR3 protein: ASNTGLLNYGYT
J gene: TRBJ1-2
V gene: TRBV19
D gene: NA

CDR3 protein: ASRQGPGANVLT
J gene: TRBJ2-6
V gene: TRBV6-5
D gene: NA

CDR3 protein: ASSIYKGVNSYEQY
J gene: TRBJ2-7
V gene: TRBV5-1
D gene: NA

CDR3 protein: ASSLPLEAPRYEQY
J gene: TRBJ2-7
V gene: TRBV5-1
D gene: NA

CDR3 protein: ASSESWGVQPQH
J gene: TRBJ1-5
V gene: TRBV6-1
D gene: NA

CDR3 protein: ASSLTTGAGRTEAF
J gene: TRBJ1-1
V gene: TRBV28
D gene: TRBD1

CDR3 protein: ASSPDPTSSSQY
J gene: TRBJ2-3
V gene: TRBV5-1
D gene: TRBD2

CDR3 protein: ASSFQPYEQY
J gene: TRBJ2-7
V gene: TRBV5-1
D gene: NA

CDR3 protein: ASHRDVNTEAF
J gene: TRBJ1-1
V gene: TRBV5-6
D gene: NA

CDR3 protein: ASRRSGVAETQY
J gene: TRBJ2-5
V gene: TRBV2
D gene: NA

CDR3 protein: ATSRGRGEAF
J gene: TRBJ1-1
V gene: TRBV15
D gene: NA

CDR3 protein: ASSYRQSTEAF
J gene: TRBJ1-1
V gene: TRBV6-5
D gene: NA

CDR3 protein: ASSAREGGNEKLF
J gene: TRBJ1-4
V gene: TRBV7-8
D gene: NA

CDR3 protein: ASSFLGAGDDGT
J gene: TRBJ1-2
V gene: TRBV7-2
D gene: NA

CDR3 protein: ASSYGQGSEQY
J gene: TRBJ2-7
V gene: TRBV5-1
D gene: TRBD1

CDR3 protein: ASSPTNSGEQY
J gene: TRBJ2-7
V gene: TRBV18
D gene: NA

CDR3 protein: ATSRGEAEAF
J gene: TRBJ1-1
V gene: TRBV15
D gene: NA

CDR3 protein: ASSLVRGYKLF
J gene: TRBJ1-4
V gene: TRBV5-5
D gene: NA

CDR3 protein: ASSEGQYSNQPQH
J gene: TRBJ1-5
V gene: TRBV5-1
D gene: NA

CDR3 protein: ACARDPLEQY
J gene: TRBJ2-7
V gene: TRBV30
D gene: NA

CDR3 protein: ASSPPSGTLYNEQF
J gene: TRBJ2-1
V gene: TRBV5-4
D gene: TRBD2

CDR3 protein: ASSDPAGGGYNEQF
J gene: TRBJ2-1
V gene: TRBV5-1
D gene: TRBD2

CDR3 protein: ASSPPDRVGYGYT
J gene: TRBJ1-2
V gene: TRBV18
D gene: TRBD1

CDR3 protein: ASSLYGSSYNSPLH
J gene: TRBJ1-6
V gene: TRBV28
D gene: NA

CDR3 protein: ASSRQGYNEKLF
J gene: TRBJ1-4
V gene: TRBV7-9
D gene: TRBD1